This section outlines one T cell receptor (beta chain) sequence together with its context. Its antigen is not yet known. Per-base qualities were not stored, and no clone one base away is much larger. These data come from a study of beta chain features in type 1 diabetes (dated by TCRdb to 2016 to 2019). With regard to the full study: No differences in mean age, gender distribution, total cell number or subset yield were found between patients and healthy donors. A total of around 110,000,000 sorted cells were examined across all samples, and RNA yield correlated strongly with the number of cells per subset. In the study, TCRB repertoires of sorted circulating CD4+ T cell subsets from recently diagnosed type 1 diabetes patients were compared with those of matched healthy donors. Regulatory and stem cell-like memory subsets were isolated from only 8 patients and roughly 8 healthy donors, whereas naive and central memory subsets came from all 30 or so donors.

The High Capacity cDNA Reverse Transcription Kit was used to reverse transcribe all of the isolated RNA, meaning that expressed TCRB transcripts were what got sequenced. Deep immunoSEQ sequencing was performed on naive, central memory and regulatory T cell samples, with an average of approximately 3.9 million total reads per sample. Sorted cells were lysed in RLT buffer and RNA was extracted with DNase-treated RNeasy Micro or Mini kits, depending on cell number. To prevent cross-contamination, every cell subset was processed on its own, while patient and healthy donor samples were processed together. Using the immunoSEQ multiplex PCR, TCRB sequences were amplified from cDNA into 87-bp fragments spanning the CDR3 region. Sequencing of the amplicons was done on the Illumina HiSeq platform. Turning to the authors' computational methods: Synthetic template baselines were used to correct PCR bias computationally, reads within Hamming distance 2 were collapsed, and singletons that could not be merged were discarded. Reads were aligned against IMGT so that V, D and J genes, CDR3 length and insertions or deletions at six rearrangement sites could be assigned. Within each subset, clonotype counts were normalized to the number of sorted cells before true diversity and Gini coefficients were calculated with the tcR R package. The overlap coefficient, calculated on TCRB nucleotide sequences, was used to quantify repertoire sharing. As a proxy for the pre-selection repertoire, out-of-frame TCRB sequences from naive cells were analyzed. Entries here come from immuneACCESS through TCRdb and include only in-frame sequences with V and J called. Some clones fail to appear in such tables; in the studies checked, an unresolved V gene covers under half of the shortfall, and the cause of the remainder is unknown. For V, J and clone size, that table is used; D and trimming come from the DNA. The sample table contains around 260,000 clones; only one count was recorded for 20% of them. Clones ranked in the top ten supply less than 0.035% of the sample.

Spanning cysteine to phenylalanine, the CDR3 consists of 15 amino acids. The CDR3 DNA has 45 bases and is translated from base 1. V ends up 5 bases short and J 3 bases short, with an unmatched junction base count of 7. The CDR1 and CDR2 encoded by the germline V gene are MNHNS and SASEGT. From each donor, a single peripheral blood sample of about 120 mL on average was drawn into heparinised tubes. A BD FACSAria II and a panel including CD45RO, CCR7, CD25, CD127, CD95 and CD27 were used to sort naive, central memory, regulatory and stem cell-like memory CD4+ T cells. All sorted populations exceeded 95% purity. PBMCs were separated immediately by Lymphoprep density gradient centrifugation and were stained directly, without being cultured. So that batch effects would be minimized, each experiment stained and sorted samples in pairs, pairing one healthy donor with one patient. General findings and caveats noted by the study authors: Fewer insertions and more nucleotide deletions at VDJ recombination sites were observed in patients with type 1 diabetes, implying thymic rearrangement abnormalities. Because the HLA sub-analyses included only small numbers of individuals, any influence of HLA type on TCRB rearrangement was left unresolved. Shorter templates might have been favored by PCR, but patient and control samples were amplified and corrected together, so both groups would have been affected equally by any skew. Type 1 diabetes patients showed a moderate but significant shortening of TCRB CDR3 length in all four CD4+ subsets. Naive, central memory and regulatory TCRB repertoires appeared to be more similar among patients than among healthy donors. Because cDNA was sequenced instead of genomic DNA, activated cells with high expression could be over-represented, although the groups did not differ in activation or CD3 levels.

Sequencing used naive CD4+ T cells from blood. The sample's cell subset or site label, in plain terms: true naive CD4+ T cells. The chain is made from TRBV6-1 and TRBJ1-5, and TRBD1 aligns with 7 junction nucleotides. The TCR was taken from a woman in her thirties or forties with type 1 diabetes. CDR3 protein: CASSLQGTNNQPQHF. The DNA sequence is TGTGCCAGCAGTCTACAGGGGACGAACAATCAGCCCCAGCATTTT.